This TCR beta chain was found in a study of identical twins. One entry per CDR3 protein results from TCRdb running MiXCR on the 5' RACE reads. The sample yields some 790,000 distinct CDR3 sequences, approximately 18% seen once. With V trimmed by 5 bases and J by 8 bases, 11 bases remained unmatched. From germline, CDR1 is DFQATT and CDR2 SNEGSKA (reference sequence). There are 14 residues in the CDR3. In addition, the sample was reused for a study of T cells expressing NK-cell markers.

This chain uses TRBV20-1 with TRBJ2-3; TRBD2 matches 9 bases. The sequencing sample was made of PBMCs. The receptor was derived from a woman aged 18-29 years in good health. CDR3 in amino acids: CSAAVAGEGGTQYF. The CDR3 nucleotides read TGCAGTGCTGCCGTAGCGGGGGAAGGAGGTACGCAGTATTTT.